This T cell receptor beta chain was recovered during a study of shared clonotypes between healthy human individuals. From germline, CDR1 is MNHEY and CDR2 SMNVEV (reference sequence). V lost 6 bases and J 6 bases, leaving 12 bases between the germline ends. The CDR3 length is 13 residues. Assay used: immunoSEQ multiplex PCR; TCRdb lists only in-frame clones, some missing. Seen here are roughly 760,000 clones, 74% observed once, and the top ten hold roughly 1.7%. Regarding the study as a whole: Sorted-subset sequencing was shown by rarefaction to be incomplete despite large depth. A reduction in generation probabilities was seen for non-shared clonotypes relative to those shared by all four donors.

About this clone itself: The antigen remains undetermined.

The sequencing input was memory CD4+ T cells sorted from blood. Subset of the sample: CD45RA-negative fraction. The sequence was obtained from a woman younger than 45 in good health. The chain employs TRBV27 and TRBJ2-1; no firm D call. Here the CDR3 DNA reads TGTGCCAGCAGGACTTTCCCGGGCAATGAGCAGTTCTTC. It encodes CASRTFPGNEQFF.